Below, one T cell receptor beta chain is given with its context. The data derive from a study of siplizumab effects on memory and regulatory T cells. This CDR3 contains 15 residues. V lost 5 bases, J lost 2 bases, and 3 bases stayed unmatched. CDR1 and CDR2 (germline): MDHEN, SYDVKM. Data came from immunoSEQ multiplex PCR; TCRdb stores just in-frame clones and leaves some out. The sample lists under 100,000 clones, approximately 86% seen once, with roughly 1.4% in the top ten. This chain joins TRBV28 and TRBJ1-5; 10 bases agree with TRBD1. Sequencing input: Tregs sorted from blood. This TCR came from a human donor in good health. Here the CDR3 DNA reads TGTGCCAGCAGTAGGACAGGGGGAGGCAATCAGCCCCAGCATTTT. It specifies CASSRTGGGNQPQHF.